A selection of T cell receptor beta chains follows, all from one sample in a study of PD-1 blockade in classical Hodgkin lymphoma. Profiled with immunoSEQ multiplex PCR; TCRdb holds only in-frame clones, not every one. The table lists roughly 64,000 clones, around nine tenths of them singletons. The sequenced sample was peripheral blood mononuclear cells (PBMCs), obtained before the fourth cycle of nivolumab. The source of these receptors is a human donor with classical Hodgkin lymphoma. CDR3s include the opening cysteine and the closing phenylalanine or tryptophan. D genes are given only for firm matches. Some rows mark clone size as missing; the rest say once, few, many or name a class of expanded clone.

j_call | v_call | clone_size | d_call | cdr3_nt | cdr3_aa
TRBJ1-2 | TRBV19 | NA | NA | TGTGCCAGTAGTATAGCCCAGCGGCCAAACTATGGCTACACCTTC | CASSIAQRPNYGYTF
TRBJ2-5 | TRBV5-1 | NA | TRBD2 | TGCGCCAGCCGCCTATTGGCGGGAGGTGGGGAGACCCAGTACTTC | CASRLLAGGGETQYF
TRBJ2-2 | TRBV27 | NA | NA | TGTGCCAGCAGTTGGGCGGGCGGGTCCTTCGCCGGGGAGCTGTTTTTT | CASSWAGGSFAGELFF
TRBJ2-7 | TRBV7-8 | NA | TRBD1 | TGTGCCAGCAGCTCACCGGGACAGGGATCCTACGAGCAGTACTTC | CASSSPGQGSYEQYF
TRBJ2-7 | TRBV28 | NA | NA | TGTGCCAGCAGTTTCGGGACTTCCTACGAGCAGTACTTC | CASSFGTSYEQYF
TRBJ2-7 | TRBV11-2 | NA | TRBD2 | TGTGCCAGCAGCTTACTAGCGGAAGTCTTCTACGAGCAGTACTTC | CASSLLAEVFYEQYF
TRBJ1-1 | TRBV7-8 | NA | NA | TGTGCCAGCAGCTCGTCACCGGCGGGACGAAACACTGAAGCTTTCTTT | CASSSSPAGRNTEAFF
TRBJ2-7 | TRBV4-2 | NA | NA | TGTGCCAGCAGCCAAGATTCTAGCGCTCCCTACGAGCAGTACTTC | CASSQDSSAPYEQYF
TRBJ2-7 | TRBV29-1 | NA | NA | TGCAGCGTCGCCTATACCCCGATCGACGAGCAGTACTTC | CSVAYTPIDEQYF
TRBJ2-7 | TRBV9 | NA | TRBD1 | TGTGCCAGCAGCGCGGGACAGGGGGAGTTCGAGCAGTACTTC | CASSAGQGEFEQYF
TRBJ1-6 | TRBV7-9 | NA | NA | TGTGCCAGCAGCGCCAAGGGTGGCTATAATTCACCCCTCCACTTT | CASSAKGGYNSPLHF
TRBJ2-5 | TRBV28 | NA | NA | TGTGCCAGCAGTCGGAGACAGTTAAATCAAGAGACCCAGTACTTC | CASSRRQLNQETQYF
TRBJ2-1 | TRBV9 | NA | TRBD2 | TGTGCCAGCAGCGCTAGCGGGAGCTCCTACAATGAGCAGTTCTTC | CASSASGSSYNEQFF
TRBJ2-7 | TRBV6-4 | once | TRBD1 | TGTGCCAGCAGTGACTCTAGGACAGGGGCGCCTAAGGACGAGCAGTACTTC | CASSDSRTGAPKDEQYF
TRBJ2-3 | TRBV7-2 | NA | NA | TGTGCCAGCAGCTTAGGGCGGCTAGCGATCGCAGATACGCAGTATTTT | CASSLGRLAIADTQYF
TRBJ1-5 | TRBV6-1 | NA | TRBD1 | TGTGCCAGCAGTCCACAGGGGGGGGGTCAGCCCCAGCATTTT | CASSPQGGGQPQHF
TRBJ1-6 | TRBV7-8 | NA | NA | TGTGCCAGCAGCGCTCGGGACACCTATAATTCACCCCTCCACTTT | CASSARDTYNSPLHF
TRBJ1-1 | TRBV19 | NA | TRBD1 | TGTGCCAGTAGTAGCCGGGACAGAGAAAAAGCTTTCTTT | CASSSRDREKAFF
TRBJ2-5 | TRBV21-1 | NA | NA | TGTGCCAGCAGCAATCGGAAACGCCCCCGGGAGACCCAGTACTTC | CASSNRKRPRETQYF
TRBJ2-3 | TRBV28 | NA | TRBD2 | TGTGCCAGCAGTTTACAGACTAGCGGGACCACAGATACGCAGTATTTT | CASSLQTSGTTDTQYF
TRBJ2-1 | TRBV5-1 | NA | TRBD2 | TGCGCCAGCAGCCCGGGACTAGCGGGAGTGAATGAGCAGTTCTTC | CASSPGLAGVNEQFF
TRBJ2-7 | TRBV27 | NA | NA | TGTGCCAGCAGTTCAGTAGGAGGGGACGGACCCTACGAGCAGTACTTC | CASSSVGGDGPYEQYF
TRBJ2-1 | TRBV10-1 | NA | TRBD1 | TGCGCCAGCAGTGATTTTGGGACAGGGCTTGACAATGAGCAGTTCTTC | CASSDFGTGLDNEQFF
TRBJ2-7 | TRBV13 | NA | NA | TGTGCCAGCAGCTCCCGGGATGGGCTAGGAAGGGGCGAGCAGTACTTC | CASSSRDGLGRGEQYF
TRBJ2-1 | TRBV6-5 | NA | TRBD2 | TGTGCCAGCAGTTACCAAGCGGGGGGGTTCAATGAGCAGTTCTTC | CASSYQAGGFNEQFF
TRBJ2-1 | TRBV28 | NA | TRBD2 | TGTGCCAGCAGTTATCCCCAAGGGGTAGCGGGTACAAGGAAGGAGCAGTTCTTC | CASSYPQGVAGTRKEQFF
TRBJ2-6 | TRBV5-1 | NA | NA | TGCGCCAGCAGCTTGGGGGCATCTGGGGCCAACGTCCTGACTTTC | CASSLGASGANVLTF
TRBJ2-3 | TRBV27 | NA | TRBD1 | TGTGCCAGCAGGGGGGACAGTAACACAGATACGCAGTATTTT | CASRGDSNTDTQYF
TRBJ1-1 | TRBV27 | NA | NA | TGTGCCAGCAGTTGGGGGGGGAACACTGAAGCTTTCTTT | CASSWGGNTEAFF
TRBJ2-3 | TRBV28 | once | TRBD2 | TGTGCCAGCAGTTCCCCCCTCCAACTAGCGGACACAGATACGCAGTATTTT | CASSSPLQLADTDTQYF
TRBJ1-5 | TRBV6-6 | NA | NA | TGTGCCAGCAGTTACCTGGAAAATCAGCCCCAGCATTTT | CASSYLENQPQHF
TRBJ2-2 | TRBV28 | once | NA | TGTGCCAGCAGTTTTTCATCCTGGCAGCGTAACACCGGGGAGCTGTTTTTT | CASSFSSWQRNTGELFF
TRBJ2-1 | TRBV9 | NA | NA | TGTGCCAGCTCACTGACTGACTCCTCCTACAATGAGCAGTTCTTC | CASSLTDSSYNEQFF
TRBJ2-5 | TRBV7-6 | NA | NA | TGTGCCAGCAGCTCGGTGAGGGACCAAGAGACCCAGTACTTC | CASSSVRDQETQYF
TRBJ1-5 | TRBV5-1 | NA | NA | TGCGCCAGCAGCTTGGACAGCAGCAATCAGCCCCAGCATTTT | CASSLDSSNQPQHF
TRBJ2-1 | TRBV2 | NA | TRBD2 | TGTGCCAGCTTCCAGCGGGAGGGGCTTGAGCAGTTCTTC | CASFQREGLEQFF
TRBJ2-2 | TRBV28 | once | NA | TGTGCCAGCAGTCGCCGAGAAAACAGCCGTCTCACCGGGGAGCTGTTTTTT | CASSRRENSRLTGELFF
TRBJ2-7 | TRBV15 | NA | NA | TGTGCCACCAGCAGAGATCTAGCGTCCTACGAGCAGTACTTC | CATSRDLASYEQYF
TRBJ1-4 | TRBV2 | NA | NA | TGTGCCAGCATGGGTAGGGGCTGGCTCAACCGGGAAAAACTGTTTTTT | CASMGRGWLNREKLFF
TRBJ1-1 | TRBV27 | few | NA | TGTGCCAGCAGTTTCAGATCTAACACTGAAGCTTTCTTT | CASSFRSNTEAFF
TRBJ1-2 | TRBV10-2 | NA | NA | TGCGCCAGCAGCCCCCCCGATCGACATGGCTACACCTTC | CASSPPDRHGYTF
TRBJ1-3 | TRBV27 | NA | TRBD1 | TGTGCCATCCCGACAGGGGAGTTGTACACCATATATTTT | CAIPTGELYTIYF
TRBJ2-7 | TRBV27 | NA | NA | TGTGCCAGCAGTTCCAACGAGCAGTACTTC | CASSSNEQYF
TRBJ1-4 | TRBV7-9 | NA | NA | TGTGCCAGCAGCTCACAGGACAGCATCAATGAAAAACTGTTTTTT | CASSSQDSINEKLFF
TRBJ2-1 | TRBV7-9 | NA | TRBD1 | TGTGCCAGCAGCTCAACAGGGGCCGGTAATGAGCAGTTCTTC | CASSSTGAGNEQFF
TRBJ1-2 | TRBV18 | NA | NA | TGTGCCAGCTCACTCCAAGGTCATGCGGTATCCTATGGCTACACCTTC | CASSLQGHAVSYGYTF